This T cell receptor (beta chain) was identified in a study of blood T cell repertoires in COVID-19. As handled by the study authors: Nucleated cell counts were estimated from reference gene primer amplification. TCRdb's copy holds only in-frame clones and misses some; the assay was immunoSEQ multiplex PCR. The V and J calls and clone size were taken over from that table, and D and trimming were inferred from the DNA. The sample yields under 150,000 clones, around 84% seen once. V lost 4 bases, J lost 7 bases, and 9 bases lay in between. In germline, CDR1 is SGHDT, CDR2 YYEEEE. The CDR3 spans 13 residues.

The material sequenced was peripheral blood. The chain has TRBV5-6 and TRBJ1-6; D gene ambiguous. This sequence originates from a human donor in a cohort sampled during active COVID-19. For the CDR3, the DNA is TGTGCCAGCAGCACCTCAGTGAATTCACCCCTCCACTTT. Its protein is CASSTSVNSPLHF.